The source of this TCR beta chain is a study of early T cells in non-severe SARS-CoV-2 infection. Study context: The authors sequenced bulk RNA from unsorted whole blood, leaving chains unpaired.

Individual cDNA molecules each received unique molecular identifiers attached to them. MiXCR, applied by TCRdb to the 5' RACE reads, yields one record per CDR3 protein. The sample has about 34,000 distinct CDR3 sequences, roughly 6% seen once; the top ten hold more than 6.5%. The germline gives CDR1 DFQATT, CDR2 SNEGSKA (reference sequence). V was pared by 4 bases and J by 2 bases, with 8 bases of the junction left unmatched. The CDR3 sequence is 16 residues long. The table lists this clonotype with many counts. The clonotype was recovered from an adult who was a healthcare worker with PCR-confirmed SARS-CoV-2 infection or an uninfected control (not recorded which). The sample consisted of whole blood. The chain joins TRBV20-1 to TRBJ2-3, with TRBD2 matching over 11 bases. CDR3 loop: CSANPIAGGHTDTQYF. CDR3 in DNA: TGCAGTGCTAACCCTATAGCGGGGGGGCACACAGATACGCAGTATTTT.